The T cell receptor (beta chain) under discussion was sequenced for a study of tumor and adjacent non-tumor tissue in lung cancer. RNA was extracted from bulk tissue without any cell sorting. This non-tumor lung sample came from over 3 cm beyond the tumor edge. Germline loops: CDR1 SGHAT, CDR2 FQNNGV. The CDR3 runs 15 residues. The V end lost 5 bases, the J end lost 10 bases, and 20 bases lay between the germline ends. A modified ARM-PCR protocol with three rounds of nested PCR amplified TCRbeta. TCRdb re-called the multiplex PCR reads through MiXCR, storing one row per CDR3 protein. Seen here are approximately 110,000 distinct CDR3 sequences, 62% observed once, and the top ten hold over 15%.

The sample was distant non-tumor lung tissue. This receptor was obtained from a man in his sixties with non-small cell lung cancer. The V call is TRBV11-2, the J call TRBJ2-2; D possibly corresponds to TRBD2 (5 bases). The CDR3 coding sequence is TGTGCCAGCAGCACTAGGGCCACCTCCGCTGAGGAGCTGTTTTTT. Protein: CASSTRATSAEELFF.